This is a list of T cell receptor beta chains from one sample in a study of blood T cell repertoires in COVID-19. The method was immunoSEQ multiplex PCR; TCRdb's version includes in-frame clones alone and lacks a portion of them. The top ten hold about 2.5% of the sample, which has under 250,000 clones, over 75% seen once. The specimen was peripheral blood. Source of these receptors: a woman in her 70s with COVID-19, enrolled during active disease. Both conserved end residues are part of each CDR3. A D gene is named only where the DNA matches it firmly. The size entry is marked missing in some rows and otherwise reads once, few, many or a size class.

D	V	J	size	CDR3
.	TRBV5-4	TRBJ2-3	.	CASSLEAGMTDTQYF
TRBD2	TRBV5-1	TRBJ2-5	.	CASGVGGRETQYF
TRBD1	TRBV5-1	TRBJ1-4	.	CASKGQIATNEKLFF
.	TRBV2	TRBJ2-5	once	CASLRRDQETQYF
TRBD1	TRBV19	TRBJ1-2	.	CASSPGQGNYGYTF
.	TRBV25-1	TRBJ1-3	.	CASSELNREYTIYF
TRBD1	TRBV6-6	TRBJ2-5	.	CASSMGQGRLRETQYF
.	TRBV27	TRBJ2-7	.	CASSERLSSEQYF
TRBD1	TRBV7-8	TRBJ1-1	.	CASSSGARGIFEAFF
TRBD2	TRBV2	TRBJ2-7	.	CASSVRTSGLYEQYF
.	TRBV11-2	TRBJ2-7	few	CASSLGRLEQYF
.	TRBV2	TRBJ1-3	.	CASSARSGRSGNTIYF
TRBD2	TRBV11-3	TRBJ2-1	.	CASSLEQRDYNEQFF
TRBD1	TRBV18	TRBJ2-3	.	CASSSDRTADTQYF
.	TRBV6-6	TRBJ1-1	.	CASSRIQGNTEAFF
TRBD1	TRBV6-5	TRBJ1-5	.	CASKVDRGYNQPQHF
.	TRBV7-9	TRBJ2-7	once	CASSFDRSSSYEQYF
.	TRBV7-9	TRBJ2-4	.	CASSFSLAGDIQYF
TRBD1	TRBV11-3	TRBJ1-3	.	CASSRGQGANTIYF
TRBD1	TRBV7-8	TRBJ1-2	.	CASSLTGVVYGYTF
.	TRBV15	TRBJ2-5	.	CATSGFSLDWRSGTQYF
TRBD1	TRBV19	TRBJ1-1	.	CASSTTGGANTEAFF
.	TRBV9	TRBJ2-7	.	CASSVAPGLFEEQYF
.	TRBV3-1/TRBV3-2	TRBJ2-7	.	CASSQAPGIYEQYF
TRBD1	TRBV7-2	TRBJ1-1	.	CASSSPPGQRNTEAFF
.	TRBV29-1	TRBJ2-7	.	CSVRAGGGKPYEQYF
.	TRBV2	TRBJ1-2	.	CASLTPYAPNYGYTF
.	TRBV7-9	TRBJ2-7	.	CASSLAEGSNEQYF
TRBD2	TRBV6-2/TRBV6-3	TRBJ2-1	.	CASSPTSVYNEQFF
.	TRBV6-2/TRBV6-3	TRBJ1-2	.	CASSMLGVNYGYTF
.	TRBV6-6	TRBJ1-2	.	CASSYSRGIDGYTF
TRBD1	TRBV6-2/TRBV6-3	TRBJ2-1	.	CASSYQTGGSYNEQFF
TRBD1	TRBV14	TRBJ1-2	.	CASSLGTGFNYGYTF
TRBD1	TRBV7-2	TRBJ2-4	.	CASSSDRVLDIQYF
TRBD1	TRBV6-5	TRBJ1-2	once	CASSRQGSSGYTF
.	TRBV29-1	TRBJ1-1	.	CSVIFSGVNTEAFF
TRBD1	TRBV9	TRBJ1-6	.	CASSPQDRGGSYNSPLHF
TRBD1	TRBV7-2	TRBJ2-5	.	CASSFYRGRQETQYF
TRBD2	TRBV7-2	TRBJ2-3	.	CASSLQASGQLDTQYF
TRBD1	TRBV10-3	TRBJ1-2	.	CAISLHGTASYGYTF
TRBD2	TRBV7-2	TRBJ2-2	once	CASSRSGSDTGELFF
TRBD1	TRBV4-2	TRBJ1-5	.	CASSPRTGGEFQPQHF
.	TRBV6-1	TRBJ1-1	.	CASSEVGGVNTEAFF
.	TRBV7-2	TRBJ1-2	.	CASSEGIIVEYGYTF
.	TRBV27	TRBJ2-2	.	CASSPDRKTNTGELFF
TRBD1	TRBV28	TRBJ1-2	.	CASTTPGQGKEANYGYTF
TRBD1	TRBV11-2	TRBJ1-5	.	CASSSGQGRGQPQHF
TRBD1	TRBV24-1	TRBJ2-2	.	CATSDLRQGLNTGELFF
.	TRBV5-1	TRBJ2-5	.	CASSLRDYQETQYF
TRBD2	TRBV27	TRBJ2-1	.	CASNQERGGNPEQFF
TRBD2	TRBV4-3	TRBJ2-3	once	CASSLSRPTGRAVGDTQYF
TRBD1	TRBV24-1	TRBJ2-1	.	CATSDSPGRQGFSYNEQFF
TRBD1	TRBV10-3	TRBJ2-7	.	CATKIGGRGPEQYF